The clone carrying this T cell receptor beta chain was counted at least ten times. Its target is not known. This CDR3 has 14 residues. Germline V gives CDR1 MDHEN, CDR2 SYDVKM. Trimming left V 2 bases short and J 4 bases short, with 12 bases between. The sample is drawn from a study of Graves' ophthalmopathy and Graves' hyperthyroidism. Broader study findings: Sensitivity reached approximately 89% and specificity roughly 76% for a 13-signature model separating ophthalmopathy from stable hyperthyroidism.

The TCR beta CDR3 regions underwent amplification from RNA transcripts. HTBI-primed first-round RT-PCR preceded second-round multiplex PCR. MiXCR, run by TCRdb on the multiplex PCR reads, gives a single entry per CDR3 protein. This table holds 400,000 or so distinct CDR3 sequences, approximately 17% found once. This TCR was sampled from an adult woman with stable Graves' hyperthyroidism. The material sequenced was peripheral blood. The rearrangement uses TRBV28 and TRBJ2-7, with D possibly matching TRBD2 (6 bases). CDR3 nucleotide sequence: TGTGCCAGCAGTTTAGTATCGGGGGTTTACGAGCAGTACTTC. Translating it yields CASSLVSGVYEQYF.